This TCR beta chain was identified in a study of T cell responses to AZD1222 COVID-19 vaccine. TCRdb keeps only in-frame clones here, not all; method: immunoSEQ multiplex PCR. Altogether 180,000 or so clones are present, roughly nine tenths being singletons, with the ten largest covering 1% to 1.5%. Worth noting for this clone: Its antigen is currently unknown.

The CDR3 covers 14 residues. V shed 3 bases, J shed 4 bases, and the junction held 4 bases outside the gene matches. Germline values: CDR1 SGHTA, CDR2 FQGNSA. Findings and limits, study-wide: White British donors predominated, females outnumbered males, and clonal diversity was possibly underestimated. Baseline serostatus was positive in only a handful of AZD1222 recipients. Spike-specific TCR breadth and depth went up after people got two AZD1222 doses.

Specimen: peripheral blood, collected 28 days after the second AZD1222 dose. J is TRBJ2-5 and V is TRBV7-2, with 8 nucleotides matching TRBD2. The sequence came from an adult who received the AZD1222 COVID-19 vaccine. The CDR3: CASSLGTSGETQYF. CDR3 coding DNA: TGTGCCAGCAGCTTGGGGACTAGTGGAGAGACCCAGTACTTC.